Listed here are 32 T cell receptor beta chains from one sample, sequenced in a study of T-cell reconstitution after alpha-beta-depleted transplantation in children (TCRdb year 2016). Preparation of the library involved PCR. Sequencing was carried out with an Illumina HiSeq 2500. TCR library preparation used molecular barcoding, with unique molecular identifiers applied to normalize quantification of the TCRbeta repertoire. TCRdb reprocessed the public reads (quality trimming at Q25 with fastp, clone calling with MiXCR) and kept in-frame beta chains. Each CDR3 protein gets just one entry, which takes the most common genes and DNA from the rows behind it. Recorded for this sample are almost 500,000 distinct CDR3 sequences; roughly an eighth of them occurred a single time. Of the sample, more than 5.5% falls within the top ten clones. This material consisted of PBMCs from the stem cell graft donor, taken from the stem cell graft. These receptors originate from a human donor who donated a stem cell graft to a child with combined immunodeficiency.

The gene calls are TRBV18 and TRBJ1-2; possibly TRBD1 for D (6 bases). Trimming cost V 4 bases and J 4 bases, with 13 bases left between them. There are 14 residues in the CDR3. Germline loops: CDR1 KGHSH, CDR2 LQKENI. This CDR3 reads CASSLERGGYGYTF. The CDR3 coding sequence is TGTGCCAGCTCACTCGAACGAGGGGGCTATGGCTACACCTTC.

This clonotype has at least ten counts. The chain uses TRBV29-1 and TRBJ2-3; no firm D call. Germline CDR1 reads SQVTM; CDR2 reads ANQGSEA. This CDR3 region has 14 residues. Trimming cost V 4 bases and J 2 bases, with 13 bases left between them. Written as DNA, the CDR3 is TGCAGCGTTGGGAGAGTTTTGACCACAGATACGCAGTATTTT. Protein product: CSVGRVLTTDTQYF.

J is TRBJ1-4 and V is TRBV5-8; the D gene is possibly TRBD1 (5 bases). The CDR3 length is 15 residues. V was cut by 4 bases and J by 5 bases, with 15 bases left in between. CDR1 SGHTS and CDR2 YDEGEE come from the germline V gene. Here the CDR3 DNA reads TGTGCCAGCAGCCCGGAAGGGACCGAGAATGAAAAACTGTTTTTT. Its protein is CASSPEGTENEKLFF.

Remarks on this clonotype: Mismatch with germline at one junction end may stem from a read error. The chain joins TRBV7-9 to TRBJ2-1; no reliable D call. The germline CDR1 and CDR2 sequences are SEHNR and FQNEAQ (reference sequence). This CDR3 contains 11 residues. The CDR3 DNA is TGTGCCAGCAGCCCCTACGATGAGCAGTTCTTC. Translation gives CASSPYDEQFF.

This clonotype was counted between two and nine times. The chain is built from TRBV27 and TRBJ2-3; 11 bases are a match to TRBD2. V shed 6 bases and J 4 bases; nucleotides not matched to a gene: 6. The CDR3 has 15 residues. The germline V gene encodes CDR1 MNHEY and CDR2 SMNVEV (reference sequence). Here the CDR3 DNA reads TGTGCCAGCAGCCGACTAGCGGGACGTCCAGATACGCAGTATTTT. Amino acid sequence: CASSRLAGRPDTQYF.

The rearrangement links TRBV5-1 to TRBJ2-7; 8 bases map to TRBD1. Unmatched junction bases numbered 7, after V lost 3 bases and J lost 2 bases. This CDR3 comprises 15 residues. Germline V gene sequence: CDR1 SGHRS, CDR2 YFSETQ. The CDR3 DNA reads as TGCGCCAGCAGCTCCCCGGACAGGGCCACCTACGAGCAGTACTTC. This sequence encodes CASSSPDRATYEQYF.

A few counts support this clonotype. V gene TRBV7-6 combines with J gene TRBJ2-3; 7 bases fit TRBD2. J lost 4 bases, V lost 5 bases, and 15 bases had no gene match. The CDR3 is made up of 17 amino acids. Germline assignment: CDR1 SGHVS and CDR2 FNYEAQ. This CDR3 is CASSGASGGGGADTQYF. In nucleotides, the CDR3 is TGTGCCAGCAGCGGGGCTAGCGGTGGGGGTGGTGCAGATACGCAGTATTTT.

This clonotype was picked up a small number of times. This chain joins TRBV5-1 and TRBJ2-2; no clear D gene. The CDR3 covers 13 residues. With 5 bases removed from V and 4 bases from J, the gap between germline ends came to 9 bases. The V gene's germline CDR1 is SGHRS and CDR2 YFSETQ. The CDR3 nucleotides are TGCGCCAGCAGTTATGACGGCACCGGGGAGCTGTTTTTT. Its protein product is CASSYDGTGELFF.

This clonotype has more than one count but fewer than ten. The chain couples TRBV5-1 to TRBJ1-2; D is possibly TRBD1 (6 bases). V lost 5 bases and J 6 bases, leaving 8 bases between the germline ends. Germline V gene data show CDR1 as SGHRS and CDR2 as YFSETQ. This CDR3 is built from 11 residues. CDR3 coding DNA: TGCGCCAGCAGTACAGGGCATGGCTACACCTTC. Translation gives CASSTGHGYTF.

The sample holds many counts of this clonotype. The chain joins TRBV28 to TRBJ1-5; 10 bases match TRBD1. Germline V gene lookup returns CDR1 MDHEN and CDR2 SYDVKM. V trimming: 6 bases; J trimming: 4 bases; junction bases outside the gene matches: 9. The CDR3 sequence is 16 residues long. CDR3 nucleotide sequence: TGTGCCAGCAGACAGAGGGGACAGGGGAAAAATCAGCCCCAGCATTTT. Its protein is CASRQRGQGKNQPQHF.

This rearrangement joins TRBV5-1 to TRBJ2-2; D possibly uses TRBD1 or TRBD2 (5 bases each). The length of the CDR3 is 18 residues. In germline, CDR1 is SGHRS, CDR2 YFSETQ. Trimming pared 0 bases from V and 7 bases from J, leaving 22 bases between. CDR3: CASSLASRDDPLFGELFF. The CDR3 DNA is TGCGCCAGCAGCTTGGCCAGTAGGGACGATCCCCTGTTCGGGGAGCTGTTTTTT.

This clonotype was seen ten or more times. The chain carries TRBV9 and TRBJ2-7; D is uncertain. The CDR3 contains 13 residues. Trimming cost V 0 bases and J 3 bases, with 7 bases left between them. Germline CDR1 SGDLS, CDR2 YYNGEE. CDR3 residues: CASSVGKGYEQYF. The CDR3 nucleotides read TGTGCCAGCAGCGTAGGAAAGGGCTACGAGCAGTACTTC.

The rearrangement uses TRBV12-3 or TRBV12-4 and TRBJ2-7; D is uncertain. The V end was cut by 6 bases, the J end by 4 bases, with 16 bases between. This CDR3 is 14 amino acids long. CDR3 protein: CASSHSRSKYEQYF. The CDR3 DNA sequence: TGTGCCAGCAGCCACAGCAGAAGCAAGTACGAGCAGTACTTC.

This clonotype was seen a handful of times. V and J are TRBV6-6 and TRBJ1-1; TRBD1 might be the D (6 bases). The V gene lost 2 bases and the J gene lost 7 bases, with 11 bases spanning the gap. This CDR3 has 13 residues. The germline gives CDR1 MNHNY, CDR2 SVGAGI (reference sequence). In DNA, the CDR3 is TGTGCCAGCAGTTACCGGACAGCAAATGAAGCTTTCTTT. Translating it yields CASSYRTANEAFF.

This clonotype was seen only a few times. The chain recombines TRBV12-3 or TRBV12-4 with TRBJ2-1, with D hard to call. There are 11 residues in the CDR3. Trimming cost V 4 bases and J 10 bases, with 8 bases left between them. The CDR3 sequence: CASSSTWEQFF. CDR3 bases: TGTGCCAGCAGTTCAACCTGGGAGCAGTTCTTC.

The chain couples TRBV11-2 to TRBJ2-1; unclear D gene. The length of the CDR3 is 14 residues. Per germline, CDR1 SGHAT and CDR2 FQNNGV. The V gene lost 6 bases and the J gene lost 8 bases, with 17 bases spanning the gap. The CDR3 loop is CASSLIGSLDEQFF. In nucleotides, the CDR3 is TGTGCCAGCAGTCTGATAGGGTCGTTGGATGAGCAGTTCTTC.

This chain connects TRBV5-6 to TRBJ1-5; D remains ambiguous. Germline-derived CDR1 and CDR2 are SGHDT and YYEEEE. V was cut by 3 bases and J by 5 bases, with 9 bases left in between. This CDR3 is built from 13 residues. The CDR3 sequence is CASSSGFDQPQHF. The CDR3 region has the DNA TGTGCCAGCAGCTCTGGGTTTGATCAGCCCCAGCATTTT.

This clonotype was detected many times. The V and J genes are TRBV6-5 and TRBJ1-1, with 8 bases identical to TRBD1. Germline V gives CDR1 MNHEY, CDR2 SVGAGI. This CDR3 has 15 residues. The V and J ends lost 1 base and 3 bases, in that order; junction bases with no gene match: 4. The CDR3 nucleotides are TGTGCCAGCAGTTACTACAGGGGGAGGGACACTGAAGCTTTCTTT. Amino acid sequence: CASSYYRGRDTEAFF.

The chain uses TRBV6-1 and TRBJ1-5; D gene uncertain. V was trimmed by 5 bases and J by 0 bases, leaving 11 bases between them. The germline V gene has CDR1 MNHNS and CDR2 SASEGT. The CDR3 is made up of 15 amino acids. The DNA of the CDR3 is TGTGCCAGCAGTCCGCAACGGTATAGCAATCAGCCCCAGCATTTT. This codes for CASSPQRYSNQPQHF.

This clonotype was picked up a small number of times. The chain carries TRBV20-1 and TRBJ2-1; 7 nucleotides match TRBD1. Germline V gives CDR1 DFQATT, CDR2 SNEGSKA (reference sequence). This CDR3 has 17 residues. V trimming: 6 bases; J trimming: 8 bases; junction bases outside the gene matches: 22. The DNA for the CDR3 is TGCAGTGCCGTAGAGACCACAGGGGATCTCCAGTACCATGAGCAGTTCTTC. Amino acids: CSAVETTGDLQYHEQFF.

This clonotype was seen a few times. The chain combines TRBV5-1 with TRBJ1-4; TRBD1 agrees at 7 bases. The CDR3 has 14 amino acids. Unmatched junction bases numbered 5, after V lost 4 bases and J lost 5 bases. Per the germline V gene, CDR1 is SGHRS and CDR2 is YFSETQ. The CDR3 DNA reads TGCGCCAGCAGCCCCCAGACAGGGAATGAAAAACTGTTTTTT. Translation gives CASSPQTGNEKLFF.

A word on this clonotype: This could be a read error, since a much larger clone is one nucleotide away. CDR3 residues: CSSSLVLGNEQFF. CDR3 coding DNA: TGTTCCAGCAGCTTAGTTCTGGGGAATGAGCAGTTCTTC. V and J are TRBV11-1 and TRBJ2-1; D is uncertain. CDR1 SGHAT and CDR2 FQDESV come from the germline V gene (reference sequence). This CDR3 contains 13 residues.

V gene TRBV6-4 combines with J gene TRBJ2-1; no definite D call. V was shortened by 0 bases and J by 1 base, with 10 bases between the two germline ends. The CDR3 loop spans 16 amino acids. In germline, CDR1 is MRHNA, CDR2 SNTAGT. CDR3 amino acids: CASSDSELNSYNEQFF. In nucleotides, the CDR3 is TGTGCCAGCAGTGACTCGGAACTAAATTCCTACAATGAGCAGTTCTTC.

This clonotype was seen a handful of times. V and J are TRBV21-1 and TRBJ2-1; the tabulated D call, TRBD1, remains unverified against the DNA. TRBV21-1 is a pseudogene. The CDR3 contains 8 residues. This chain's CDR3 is CAPRAQFF. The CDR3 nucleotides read TGTGCCCCCAGGGCGCAGTTCTTC.

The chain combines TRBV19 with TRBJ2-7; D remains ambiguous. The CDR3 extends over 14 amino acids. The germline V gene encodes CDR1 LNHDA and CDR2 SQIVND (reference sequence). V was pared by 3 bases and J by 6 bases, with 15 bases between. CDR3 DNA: TGTGCCAGTAGTATCCTTCCTTGGGATCTCGAGCAGTACTTC. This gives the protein CASSILPWDLEQYF.

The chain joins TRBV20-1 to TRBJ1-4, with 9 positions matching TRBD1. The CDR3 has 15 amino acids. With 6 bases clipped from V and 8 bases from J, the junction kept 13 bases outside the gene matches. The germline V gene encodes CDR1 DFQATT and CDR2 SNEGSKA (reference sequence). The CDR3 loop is CSARGVGTGKEKLFF. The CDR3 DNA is TGCAGTGCCAGGGGGGTCGGGACAGGGAAAGAAAAACTGTTTTTT.

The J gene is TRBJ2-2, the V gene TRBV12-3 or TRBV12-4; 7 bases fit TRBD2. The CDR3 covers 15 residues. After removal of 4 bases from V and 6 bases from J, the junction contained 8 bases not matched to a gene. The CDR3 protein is CASSSIAGAPGELFF. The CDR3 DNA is TGTGCCAGCAGTTCCATAGCGGGCGCGCCCGGGGAGCTGTTTTTT.

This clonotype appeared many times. CDR3 in amino acids: CASSQGRGGHADTQYF. In DNA form, the CDR3 reads TGCGCCAGCAGCCAAGGACGGGGGGGGCACGCAGATACGCAGTATTTT. The V gene is TRBV4-3, the J gene TRBJ2-3; 8 bases are shared with TRBD2. Germline V lookup: CDR1 LGHNA, CDR2 YSLEER. The V segment lost 1 base and the J segment 4 bases; nucleotides outside the gene matches: 7. The CDR3 spans 16 residues.

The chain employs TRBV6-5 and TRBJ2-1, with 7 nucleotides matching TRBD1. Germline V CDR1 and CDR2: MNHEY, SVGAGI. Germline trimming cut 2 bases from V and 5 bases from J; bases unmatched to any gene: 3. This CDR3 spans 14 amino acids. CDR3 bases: TGTGCCAGCAGTTACGGGACAGCAGACAATGAGCAGTTCTTC. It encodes CASSYGTADNEQFF.

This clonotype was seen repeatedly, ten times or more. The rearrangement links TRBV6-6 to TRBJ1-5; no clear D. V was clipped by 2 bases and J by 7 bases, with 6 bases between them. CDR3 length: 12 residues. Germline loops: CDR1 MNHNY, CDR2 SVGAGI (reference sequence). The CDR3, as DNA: TGTGCCAGCAGTTACGAGTCACAGCCCCAGCATTTT. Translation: CASSYESQPQHF.

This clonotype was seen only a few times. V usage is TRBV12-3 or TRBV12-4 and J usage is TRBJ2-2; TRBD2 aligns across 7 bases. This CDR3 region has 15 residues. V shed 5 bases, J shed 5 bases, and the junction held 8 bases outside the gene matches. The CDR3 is CASSTRGEGTGELFF. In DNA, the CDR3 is TGTGCCAGCAGTACCCGGGGGGAGGGAACCGGGGAGCTGTTTTTT.

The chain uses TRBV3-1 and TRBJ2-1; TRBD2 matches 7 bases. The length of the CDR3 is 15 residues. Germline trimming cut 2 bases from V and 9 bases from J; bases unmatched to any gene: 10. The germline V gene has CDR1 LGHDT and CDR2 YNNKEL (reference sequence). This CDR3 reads CASSQPGLHKGEQFF. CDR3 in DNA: TGTGCCAGCAGCCAACCGGGACTACACAAGGGTGAGCAGTTCTTC.